The T cell receptor beta chain under discussion was sequenced for a study of cytomegalovirus exposure and HLA in healthy donors. On the study more broadly: One earlier analysis, a look at roughly 180 million T cells, found some 120 million unique TCR beta sequences. Within the Caucasian-associated ancestry cluster were under 85% of the roughly 400 genotyped donors. Regarding the study as a whole: A later analysis found TCR association rates differed by HLA locus, highest for DRB1 and lowest for HLA-C. What was likely a sequencing artifact was a cluster of highly shared sequence variants.

Germline CDR1 reads SGHRS; CDR2 reads YFSETQ. The CDR3 sequence is 15 residues long. The ends lost 0 bases at V and 3 bases at J; junction bases unmatched: 6. 60 Vbeta and 13 Jbeta primers were used in PCR. This table comes from immunoSEQ multiplex PCR, and its TCRdb copy is limited to in-frame clones, with some not included. Seen here are fewer than 120,000 clones, approximately 84% observed once, and the top ten hold 1.5% to 2%. For this clone: Its antigen remains unknown.

The origin of this receptor is a man aged 40-49 years in good health and CMV-seronegative. This chain uses TRBV5-1 with TRBJ2-7; 7 bases match TRBD2. Sequenced: PBMCs. The DNA for the CDR3 is TGCGCCAGCAGCTTGGAGGGAGGGGAGTACTACGAGCAGTACTTC. It is translated as CASSLEGGEYYEQYF.